This T cell receptor beta chain emerged from a study of identical twins. From the 5' RACE reads, TCRdb called clonotypes with MiXCR, one entry per CDR3 protein. The repertoire holds roughly 1,500,000 distinct CDR3 sequences, under 35% seen once, with around 0.25% in the top ten. This clonotype was seen once. V dropped 0 bases and J dropped 3 bases, with 11 bases sitting between them. Germline lookup yields CDR1 DFQATT and CDR2 SNEGSKA (reference sequence). This CDR3 is 14 amino acids long. Sequencing input: cord blood. The chain uses TRBV20-1 and TRBJ1-2, with D maybe TRBD1 (5 bases). This receptor was taken from a newborn girl in good health. The CDR3 is CSARDHRGDYGYTF. In DNA, the CDR3 is TGCAGTGCTAGAGATCATAGGGGTGACTATGGCTACACCTTC.